One and the same sample provided the 16 T cell receptor beta chains below, sequenced in a study of brain T cells in children with intractable seizures. The protocol was immunoSEQ multiplex PCR, while the TCRdb copy is restricted to in-frame clones and leaves out a portion. The table lists roughly 80,000 clones, under 95% of them singletons. Sequences were derived from peripheral blood, sampled at surgery. All receptors come from a boy under two years old with tuberous sclerosis and intractable seizures.

This chain connects TRBV4-1 to TRBJ2-5; 7 bases are a match to TRBD1. The length of the CDR3 is 17 residues. Germline values: CDR1 MGHRA, CDR2 YSYEKL. Unmatched junction bases numbered 12, after V lost 1 base and J lost 4 bases. CDR3 DNA: TGCGCCAGCAGCCAAGGCCGCACTGGACAGGATGTAGAGACCCAGTACTTC. Translated, it gives CASSQGRTGQDVETQYF.

The chain carries TRBV27 and TRBJ2-6, with TRBD2 matching over 12 bases. J gave up 2 bases and V 1 base, and 3 bases lay outside the gene matches. The CDR3 has 18 residues. The germline CDR1 and CDR2 sequences are MNHEY and SMNVEV (reference sequence). CDR3 DNA: TGTGCCAGCAGTTTATTCCTAGCGGGGGGGACTGGGGCCAACGTCCTGACTTTC. This gives the protein CASSLFLAGGTGANVLTF.

The chain couples TRBV5-6 to TRBJ2-5; 9 bases are a match to TRBD2. The V segment lost 0 bases and the J segment 4 bases; nucleotides outside the gene matches: 16. Germline CDR1 SGHDT, CDR2 YYEEEE. The CDR3 is 19 residues long. CDR3 sequence (DNA): TGTGCCAGCAGCTTGGAGTTCGTTGGCGGGGGGGCCGGTGTAGAGACCCAGTACTTC. This translates into CASSLEFVGGGAGVETQYF.

The V and J genes are TRBV4-1 and TRBJ2-3; TRBD2 is a possible D gene (6 bases). The CDR3 is made up of 15 amino acids. Trimming took 4 bases from V and 4 from J, leaving 15 bases between them. Germline V lookup: CDR1 MGHRA, CDR2 YSYEKL. The CDR3 loop reads CASSLYPGGADTQYF. The DNA for the CDR3 is TGCGCCAGCAGCCTCTATCCCGGGGGTGCAGATACGCAGTATTTT.

This chain joins TRBV19 and TRBJ1-5; 11 bases agree with TRBD1. The CDR3 is made up of 15 amino acids. The V and J ends lost 6 bases and 4 bases, in that order; junction bases with no gene match: 5. Germline values: CDR1 LNHDA, CDR2 SQIVND (reference sequence). Written as DNA, the CDR3 is TGTGCCAGTAGGAGGGACAGGGGGTCAAATCAGCCCCAGCATTTT. Protein: CASRRDRGSNQPQHF.

V gene TRBV28 combines with J gene TRBJ2-6, with TRBD1 identical over 9 bases. Trimming removed 3 bases from V and 2 bases from J; junction bases left unmatched: 2. The CDR3 is made up of 16 amino acids. The germline CDR1 and CDR2 sequences are MDHEN and SYDVKM. DNA of the CDR3: TGTGCCAGCAGTTTCACAGGGGGCGCTGGGGCCAACGTCCTGACTTTC. Protein sequence: CASSFTGGAGANVLTF.

The chain joins TRBV4-2 to TRBJ2-5; TRBD2 is a possible D gene (6 bases). The CDR3 covers 15 residues. V lost 1 base, J lost 2 bases, and 11 bases lay in between. Germline V CDR1 and CDR2: LGHNA, YNFKEQ. CDR3 sequence reads: CASSQVGGRQETQYF. CDR3 in DNA: TGTGCCAGCAGCCAAGTCGGGGGAAGGCAAGAGACCCAGTACTTC.

The V call is TRBV7-9, the J call TRBJ1-4; D not certain. Germline CDR1 reads SEHNR; CDR2 reads FQNEAQ (reference sequence). V was trimmed by 1 base and J by 7 bases, leaving 10 bases between them. The CDR3 length is 14 residues. In DNA form, the CDR3 reads TGTGCCAGCAGCTTAGAAGGGCGGGGTGAAAAACTGTTTTTT. Translation gives CASSLEGRGEKLFF. The whole variable domain, remainder taken from reference TRBV7-9 and TRBJ1-4, is DTGVSQNPRHKITKRGQNVTFRCDPISEHNRLYWYRQTLGQGPEFLTYFQNEAQLEKSRLLSDRFSAERPKGSFSTLEIQRTEQGDSAMYLCASSLEGRGEKLFFGSGTQLSVL.

This chain joins TRBV30 and TRBJ2-3; D is unclear. The CDR3 sequence is 13 residues long. Germline CDR1 reads GTSNPN; CDR2 reads SVGIG (reference sequence). The V end lost 0 bases, the J end lost 2 bases, and 6 bases lay between the germline ends. The CDR3 sequence is CAWSVTFTDTQYF. In DNA, the CDR3 is TGTGCCTGGAGTGTGACCTTCACAGATACGCAGTATTTT.

This chain links TRBV5-1 with TRBJ1-1; D not resolved. The CDR3 totals 14 residues. Germline assignment: CDR1 SGHRS and CDR2 YFSETQ. V dropped 0 bases and J dropped 0 bases, with 6 bases sitting between them. The CDR3 spells CASSLVKMNTEAFF. In DNA, the CDR3 is TGCGCCAGCAGCTTGGTCAAAATGAACACTGAAGCTTTCTTT. Complete variable domain (other parts from reference TRBV5-1 and TRBJ1-1): KAGVTQTPRYLIKTRGQQVTLSCSPISGHRSVSWYQQTPGQGLQFLFEYFSETQRNKGNFPGRFSGRQFSNSRSEMNVSTLELGDSALYLCASSLVKMNTEAFFGQGTRLTVV.

This chain uses TRBV5-4 with TRBJ2-2, with TRBD1 matching 9 bases. V dropped 4 bases and J dropped 7; count of bases not matched to a gene: 5. Germline CDR1 SGHNT, CDR2 YYREEE (reference sequence). The CDR3 is made up of 14 amino acids. The CDR3 DNA reads as TGTGCCAGCAGCCCGACAGGGGGGGGCGGGGAGCTGTTTTTT. This gives the protein CASSPTGGGGELFF.

The genes are TRBV20-1 and TRBJ2-7, with TRBD2 identical over 8 bases. The germline CDR1 and CDR2 sequences are DFQATT and SNEGSKA (reference sequence). CDR3 length equals 14 residues. Trimming cost V 3 bases and J 3 bases; bases outside gene matches: 7. CDR3 protein: CSASGVAGNYEQYF. CDR3 bases: TGCAGTGCTAGTGGGGTAGCGGGAAACTACGAGCAGTACTTC.

This clone was counted once. The chain couples TRBV20-1 to TRBJ2-7; D ambiguous. Between the trimmed V and J ends, which lost 5 bases and 4 bases, there was a span of 3 bases. Germline CDR1 reads DFQATT; CDR2 reads SNEGSKA (reference sequence). The CDR3 is made up of 9 amino acids. This CDR3 is CSAGYEQYF. In DNA form, the CDR3 reads TGCAGTGCTGGGTACGAGCAGTACTTC.

This chain links TRBV12-5 with TRBJ1-1, with D perhaps matching TRBD1 (5 bases). V lost 1 base, J lost 3 bases, and 12 bases lay in between. The CDR3 length is 15 residues. Germline assignment: CDR1 LGHNT and CDR2 FRNRAP. The CDR3 DNA reads as TGTGCTAGTGGTTTGGATGGACATCTTGACACTGAAGCTTTCTTT. Translation gives CASGLDGHLDTEAFF.

V usage is TRBV29-1 and J usage is TRBJ2-1; D could derive from TRBD1 or TRBD2 (5 bases each). Germline V lookup: CDR1 SQVTM, CDR2 ANQGSEA. V dropped 7 bases and J dropped 8 bases, with 27 bases sitting between them. This CDR3 comprises 16 residues. CDR3 sequence reads: CSALTGIAWIGDEQFF. For the CDR3, the DNA is TGCAGCGCTCTCACGGGGATAGCGTGGATAGGGGATGAGCAGTTCTTC.

The V call is TRBV30, the J call TRBJ1-2; 8 bases fit TRBD1. In germline, CDR1 is GTSNPN, CDR2 SVGIG (reference sequence). This CDR3 is 13 amino acids long. Trimming removed 4 bases from V and 6 bases from J; junction bases left unmatched: 7. This CDR3 reads CAWTLGQGDGYTF. The CDR3 coding sequence is TGTGCCTGGACCCTCGGACAGGGCGATGGCTACACCTTC.